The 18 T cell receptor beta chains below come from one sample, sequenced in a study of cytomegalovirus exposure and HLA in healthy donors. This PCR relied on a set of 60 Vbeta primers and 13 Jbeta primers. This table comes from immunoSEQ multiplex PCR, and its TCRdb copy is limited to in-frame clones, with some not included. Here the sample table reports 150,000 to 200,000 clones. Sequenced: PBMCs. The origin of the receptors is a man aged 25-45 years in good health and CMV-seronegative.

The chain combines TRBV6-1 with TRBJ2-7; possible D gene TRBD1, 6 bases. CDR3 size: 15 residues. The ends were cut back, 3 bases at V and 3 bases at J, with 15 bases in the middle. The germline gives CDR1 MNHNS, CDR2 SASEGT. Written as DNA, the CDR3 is TGTGCCAGCAGTGAGACCGGGACAAGTTACTACGAGCAGTACTTC. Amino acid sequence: CASSETGTSYYEQYF.

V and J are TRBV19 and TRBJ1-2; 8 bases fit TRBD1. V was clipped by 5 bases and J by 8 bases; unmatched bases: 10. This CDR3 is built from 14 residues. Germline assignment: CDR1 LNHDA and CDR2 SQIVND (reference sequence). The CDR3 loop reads CASSGPDRAGGYTF. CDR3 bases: TGTGCCAGTAGTGGCCCGGACAGGGCGGGCGGCTACACCTTC. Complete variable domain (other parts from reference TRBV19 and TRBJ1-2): DGGITQSPKYLFRKEGQNVTLSCEQNLNHDAMYWYRQDPGQGLRLIYYSQIVNDFQKGDIAEGYSVSREKKESFPLTVTSAQKNPTAFYLCASSGPDRAGGYTFGSGTRLTVV.

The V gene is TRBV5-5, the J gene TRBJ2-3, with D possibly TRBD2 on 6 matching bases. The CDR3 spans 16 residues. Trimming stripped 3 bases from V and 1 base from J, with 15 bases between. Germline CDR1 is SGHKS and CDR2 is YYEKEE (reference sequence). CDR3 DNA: TGTGCCAGCAGCTCCCGATGGGGGGAAGGCACAGATACGCAGTATTTT. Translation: CASSSRWGEGTDTQYF.

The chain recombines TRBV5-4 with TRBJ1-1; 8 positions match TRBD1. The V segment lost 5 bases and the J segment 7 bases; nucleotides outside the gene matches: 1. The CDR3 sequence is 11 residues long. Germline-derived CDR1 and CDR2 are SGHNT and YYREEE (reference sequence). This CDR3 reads CASRQGDEAFF. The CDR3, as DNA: TGTGCCAGCAGACAGGGGGATGAAGCTTTCTTT.

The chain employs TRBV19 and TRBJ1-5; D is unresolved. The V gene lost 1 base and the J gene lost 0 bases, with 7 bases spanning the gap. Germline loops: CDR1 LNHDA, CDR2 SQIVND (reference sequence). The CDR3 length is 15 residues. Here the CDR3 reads CASSIVSYSNQPQHF. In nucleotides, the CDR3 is TGTGCCAGTAGTATAGTTAGTTATAGCAATCAGCCCCAGCATTTT.

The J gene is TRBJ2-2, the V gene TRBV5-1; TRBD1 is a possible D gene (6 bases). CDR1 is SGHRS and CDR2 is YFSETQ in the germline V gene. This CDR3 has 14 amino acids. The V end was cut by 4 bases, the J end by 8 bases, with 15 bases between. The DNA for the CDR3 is TGCGCCAGCAGCATCGGACAGCCGAATGGGGAGCTGTTTTTT. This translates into CASSIGQPNGELFF.

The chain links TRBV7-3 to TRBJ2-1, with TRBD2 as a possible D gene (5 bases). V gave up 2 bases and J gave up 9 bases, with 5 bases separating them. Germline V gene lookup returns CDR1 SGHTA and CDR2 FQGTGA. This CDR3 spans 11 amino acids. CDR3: CASSLGGEQFF. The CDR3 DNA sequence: TGTGCCAGCAGCTTAGGAGGTGAGCAGTTCTTC. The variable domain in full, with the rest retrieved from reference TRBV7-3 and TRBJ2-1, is GAGVSQTPSNKVTEKGKYVELRCDPISGHTALYWYRQSLGQGPEFLIYFQGTGAADDSGLPNDRFFAVRPEGSVSTLKIQRTERGDSAVYLCASSLGGEQFFGPGTRLTVL.

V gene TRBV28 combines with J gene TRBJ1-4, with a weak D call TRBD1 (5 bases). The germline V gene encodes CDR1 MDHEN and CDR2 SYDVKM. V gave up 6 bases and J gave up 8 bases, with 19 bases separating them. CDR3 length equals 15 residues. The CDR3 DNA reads TGTGCCAGCAGCTCTGGTGGGCAGGGTTCGGAAAAACTGTTTTTT. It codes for CASSSGGQGSEKLFF.

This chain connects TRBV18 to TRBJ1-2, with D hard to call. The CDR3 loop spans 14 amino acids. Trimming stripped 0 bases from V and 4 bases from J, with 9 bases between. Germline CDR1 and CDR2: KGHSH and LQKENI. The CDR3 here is CASSPPGSGYGYTF. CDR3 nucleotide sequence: TGTGCCAGCTCACCACCGGGTTCGGGCTATGGCTACACCTTC.

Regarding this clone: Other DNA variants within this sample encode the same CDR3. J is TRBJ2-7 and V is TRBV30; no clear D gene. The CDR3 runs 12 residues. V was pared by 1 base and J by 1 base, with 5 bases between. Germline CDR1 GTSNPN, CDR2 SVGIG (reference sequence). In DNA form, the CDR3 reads TGTGCCTGGAGTGGGCAGTCCTACGAGCAGTACTTC. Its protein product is CAWSGQSYEQYF.

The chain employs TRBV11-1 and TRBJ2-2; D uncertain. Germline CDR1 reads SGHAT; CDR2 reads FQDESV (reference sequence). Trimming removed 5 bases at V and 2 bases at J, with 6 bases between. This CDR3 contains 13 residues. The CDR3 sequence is CASSLPNTGELFF. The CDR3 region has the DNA TGTGCCAGCAGCCTTCCCAACACCGGGGAGCTGTTTTTT.

The CDR3 sequence: CASSLGRVNTGELFF. The CDR3 DNA reads as TGCGCCAGCAGCTTGGGGCGGGTCAACACCGGGGAGCTGTTTTTT. This rearrangement joins TRBV5-1 to TRBJ2-2; a possible D gene is TRBD2 (5 bases). Germline CDR1 and CDR2: SGHRS and YFSETQ. V lost 0 bases to trimming and J lost 2 bases, with 8 bases between them. The CDR3 contains 15 residues.

CDR3 in DNA: TGTGCCAGCAGTTTAGGGCGTAACTACGAGCAGTACTTC. As protein: CASSLGRNYEQYF. The V gene is TRBV28, the J gene TRBJ2-7; D call uncertain. Trimming cost V 2 bases and J 3 bases, with 8 bases left between them. The germline V gene encodes CDR1 MDHEN and CDR2 SYDVKM. The CDR3 consists of 13 residues.

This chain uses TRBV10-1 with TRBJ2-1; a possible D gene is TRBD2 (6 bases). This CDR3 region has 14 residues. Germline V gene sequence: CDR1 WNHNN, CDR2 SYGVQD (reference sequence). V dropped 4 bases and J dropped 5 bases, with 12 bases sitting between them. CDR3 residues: CASSGAGINNEQFF. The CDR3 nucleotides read TGCGCCAGCAGTGGGGCGGGGATAAACAATGAGCAGTTCTTC.

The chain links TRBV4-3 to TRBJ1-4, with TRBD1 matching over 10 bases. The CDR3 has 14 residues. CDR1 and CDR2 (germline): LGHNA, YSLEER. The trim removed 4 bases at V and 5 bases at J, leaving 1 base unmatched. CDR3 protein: CASSLGQGNEKLFF. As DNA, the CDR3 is TGCGCCAGCAGCCTGGGACAGGGGAATGAAAAACTGTTTTTT.

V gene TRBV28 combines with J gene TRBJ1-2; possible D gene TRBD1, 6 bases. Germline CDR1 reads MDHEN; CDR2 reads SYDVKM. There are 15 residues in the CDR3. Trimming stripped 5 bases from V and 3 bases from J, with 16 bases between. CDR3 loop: CASSTSGEGDYGYTF. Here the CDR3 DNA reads TGTGCCAGCAGTACCTCAGGGGAAGGAGACTATGGCTACACCTTC.

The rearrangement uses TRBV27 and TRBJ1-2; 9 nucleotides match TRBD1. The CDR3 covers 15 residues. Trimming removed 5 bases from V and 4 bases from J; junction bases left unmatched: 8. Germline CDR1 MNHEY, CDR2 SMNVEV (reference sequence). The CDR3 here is CASSPTTGGVYGYTF. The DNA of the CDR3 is TGTGCCAGCAGTCCGACGACAGGGGGAGTCTATGGCTACACCTTC.

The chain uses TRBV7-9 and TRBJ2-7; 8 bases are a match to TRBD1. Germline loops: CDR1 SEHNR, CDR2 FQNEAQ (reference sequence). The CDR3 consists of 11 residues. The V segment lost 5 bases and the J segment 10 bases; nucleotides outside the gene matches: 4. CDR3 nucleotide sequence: TGTGCCAGCAGCCTTGACAGGGGCCAGTACTTC. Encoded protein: CASSLDRGQYF.